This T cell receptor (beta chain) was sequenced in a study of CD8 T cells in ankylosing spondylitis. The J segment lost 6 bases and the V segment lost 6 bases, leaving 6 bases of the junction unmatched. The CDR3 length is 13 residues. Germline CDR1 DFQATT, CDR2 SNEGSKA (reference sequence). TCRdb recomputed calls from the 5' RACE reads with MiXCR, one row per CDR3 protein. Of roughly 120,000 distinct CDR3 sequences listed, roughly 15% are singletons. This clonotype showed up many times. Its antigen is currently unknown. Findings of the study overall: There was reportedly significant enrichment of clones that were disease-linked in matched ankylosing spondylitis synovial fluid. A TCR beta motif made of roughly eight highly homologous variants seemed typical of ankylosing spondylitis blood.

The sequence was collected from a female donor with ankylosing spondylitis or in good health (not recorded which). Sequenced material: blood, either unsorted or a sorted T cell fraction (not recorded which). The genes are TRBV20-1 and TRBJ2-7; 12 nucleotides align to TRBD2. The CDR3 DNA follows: TGCAGTGCGACGACTAGCGGGGGAGTCGAGCAGTACTTC. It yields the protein CSATTSGGVEQYF.